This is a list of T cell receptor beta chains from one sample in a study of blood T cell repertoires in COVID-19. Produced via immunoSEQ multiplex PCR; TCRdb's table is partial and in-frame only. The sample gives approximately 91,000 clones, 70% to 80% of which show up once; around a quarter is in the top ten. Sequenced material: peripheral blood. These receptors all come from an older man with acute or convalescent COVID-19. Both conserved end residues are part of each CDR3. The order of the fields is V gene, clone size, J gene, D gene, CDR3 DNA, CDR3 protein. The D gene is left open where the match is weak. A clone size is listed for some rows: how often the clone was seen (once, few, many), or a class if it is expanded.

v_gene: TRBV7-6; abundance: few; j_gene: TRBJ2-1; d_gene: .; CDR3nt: TGTGCCAGCAGCTTAAAGGGCGCGGCGGGGGCCAGGGTCTATGAGCAGTTCTTC; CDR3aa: CASSLKGAAGARVYEQFF
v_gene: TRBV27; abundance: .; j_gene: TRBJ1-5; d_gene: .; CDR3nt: TGTGCCAGCAGTTTTCAGGGCCTGAGCAATCAGCCCCAGCATTTT; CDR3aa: CASSFQGLSNQPQHF
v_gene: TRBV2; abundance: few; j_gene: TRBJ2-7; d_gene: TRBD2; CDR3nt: TGTGCCAGCAGTGAAGCGCTTCTGGAGGGACTAGCGGGAGTCTACTCCTACGAGCAGTACTTC; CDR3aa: CASSEALLEGLAGVYSYEQYF
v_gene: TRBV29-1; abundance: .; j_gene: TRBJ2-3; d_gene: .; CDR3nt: TGCAGCGTTGAAGGGAGGGATTTAGGGACAGATACGCAGTATTTT; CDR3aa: CSVEGRDLGTDTQYF
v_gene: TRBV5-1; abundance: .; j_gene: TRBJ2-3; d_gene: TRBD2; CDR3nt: TGCGCCAGCAGATCAGGGACTAGCGGAGATACGCAGTATTTT; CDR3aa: CASRSGTSGDTQYF
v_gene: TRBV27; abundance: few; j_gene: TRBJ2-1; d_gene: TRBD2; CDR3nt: TGTGCCAGCAGTACCTCCGGACTAGCGGGGCTGAGCTCCTACAATGAGCAGTTCTTC; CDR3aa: CASSTSGLAGLSSYNEQFF
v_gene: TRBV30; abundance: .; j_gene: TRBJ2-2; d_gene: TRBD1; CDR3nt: TGTGCCTGGACCCCCGACAGGGGAGCCGGGGAGCTGTTTTTT; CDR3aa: CAWTPDRGAGELFF
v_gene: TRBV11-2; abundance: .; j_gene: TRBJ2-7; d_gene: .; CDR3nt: TGTGCCAGCAGCTTGGTGGGGGGACAGCGCTCCTACGAGCAGTACTTC; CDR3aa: CASSLVGGQRSYEQYF
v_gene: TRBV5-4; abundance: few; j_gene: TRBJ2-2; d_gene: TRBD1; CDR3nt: TGTGCCAGCAGCAATTACAGGGGGGAAACCGGGGAGCTGTTTTTT; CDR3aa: CASSNYRGETGELFF
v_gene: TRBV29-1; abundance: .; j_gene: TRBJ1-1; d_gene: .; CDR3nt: TGCAGCGGCCGGAGGCAGGCGAACACTGAAGCTTTCTTT; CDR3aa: CSGRRQANTEAFF
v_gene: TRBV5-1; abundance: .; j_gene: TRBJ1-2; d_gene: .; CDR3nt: TGCGCCAGCAGCTTGAACTCCATTAACTATGGCTACACCTTC; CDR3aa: CASSLNSINYGYTF
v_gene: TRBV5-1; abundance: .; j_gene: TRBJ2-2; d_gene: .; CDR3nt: TGCGCCAGCAGCTTGGAGGCCAGGGGAGACACCGGGGAGCTGTTTTTT; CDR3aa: CASSLEARGDTGELFF
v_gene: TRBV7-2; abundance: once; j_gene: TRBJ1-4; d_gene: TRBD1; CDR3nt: TGTGCCAGCAGCTTTCGACAGGGAACATACGAAAAACTGTTTTTT; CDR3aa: CASSFRQGTYEKLFF
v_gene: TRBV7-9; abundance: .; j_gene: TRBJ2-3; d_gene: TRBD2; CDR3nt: TGTGCCAGCAGCCCGACTAGCGCATCTAGCACAGATACGCAGTATTTT; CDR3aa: CASSPTSASSTDTQYF
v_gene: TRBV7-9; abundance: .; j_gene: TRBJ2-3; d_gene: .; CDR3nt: TGTGCCAGCAGCCGAAGACAACGTAGTGGACACACAGATACGCAGTATTTT; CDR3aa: CASSRRQRSGHTDTQYF
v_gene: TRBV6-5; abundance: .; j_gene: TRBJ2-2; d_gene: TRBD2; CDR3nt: TGTGCCAGCCTACTCGCGGGAGTGGCCGGGGAGCTGTTTTTT; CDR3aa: CASLLAGVAGELFF
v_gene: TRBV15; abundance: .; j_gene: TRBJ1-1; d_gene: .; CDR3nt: TGTGCCACCAGCACGTTGGGGGGGCTCGTGAACACTGAAGCTTTCTTT; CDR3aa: CATSTLGGLVNTEAFF
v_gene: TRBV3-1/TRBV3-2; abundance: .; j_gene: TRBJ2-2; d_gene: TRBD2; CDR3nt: TGTGCCAGCAGCCAAGGACTAGCGGGAGACACCGGGGAGCTGTTTTTT; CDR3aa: CASSQGLAGDTGELFF
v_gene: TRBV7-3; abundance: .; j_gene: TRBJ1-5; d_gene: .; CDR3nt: TGTGCCAGCAGCTCGGACAGAAATCAGCCCCAGCATTTT; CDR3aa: CASSSDRNQPQHF
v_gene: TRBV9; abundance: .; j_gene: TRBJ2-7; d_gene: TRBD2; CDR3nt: TGTGCCAGCAGCGTAGCTGGGACTAGTACCCACGAGCAGTACTTC; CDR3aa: CASSVAGTSTHEQYF
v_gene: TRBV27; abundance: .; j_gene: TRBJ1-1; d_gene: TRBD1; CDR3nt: TGTGCCAGCAGTGTGACAGGGGGTGGCACTGAAGCTTTCTTT; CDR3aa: CASSVTGGGTEAFF
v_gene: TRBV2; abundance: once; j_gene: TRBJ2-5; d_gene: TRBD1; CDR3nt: TGTGCCAGCAGTGGACAGGGATACGGAGAGACCCAGTACTTC; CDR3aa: CASSGQGYGETQYF
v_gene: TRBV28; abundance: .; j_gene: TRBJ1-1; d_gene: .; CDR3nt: TGTGCCAGCAGTGCCCCCCGACTTAACACTGAAGCTTTCTTT; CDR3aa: CASSAPRLNTEAFF
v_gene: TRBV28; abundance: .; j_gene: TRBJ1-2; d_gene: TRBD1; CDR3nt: TGTGCCAGCATTTTACAGGGGGCGTTGGGAGGCTACACCTTC; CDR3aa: CASILQGALGGYTF
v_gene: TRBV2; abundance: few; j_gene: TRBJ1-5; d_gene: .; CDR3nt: TGTGCCAGCACGGGCAGGGAAAGGTTGAGTCAGCCCCAGCATTTT; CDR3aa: CASTGRERLSQPQHF
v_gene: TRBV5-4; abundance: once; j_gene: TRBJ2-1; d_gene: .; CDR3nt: TGTGCCAGCAGCGGGGGGGCGCTCAGCTCCTACAATGAGCAGTTCTTC; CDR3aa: CASSGGALSSYNEQFF
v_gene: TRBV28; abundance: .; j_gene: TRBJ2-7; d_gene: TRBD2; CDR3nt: TGTGCCAGCAGTTCGCCCAACCCGTTCCTAGCGGGGGGAAACTACGAGCAGTACTTC; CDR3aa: CASSSPNPFLAGGNYEQYF
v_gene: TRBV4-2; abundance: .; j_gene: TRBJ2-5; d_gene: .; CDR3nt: TGTGCCAGCAGCCAATGGACTTTTACCCAAGAGACCCAGTACTTC; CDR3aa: CASSQWTFTQETQYF
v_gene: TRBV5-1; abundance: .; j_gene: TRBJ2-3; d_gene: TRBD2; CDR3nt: TGCGCCAGCAGCTTGCCCAGGGAGGGGACAGATACGCAGTATTTT; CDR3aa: CASSLPREGTDTQYF
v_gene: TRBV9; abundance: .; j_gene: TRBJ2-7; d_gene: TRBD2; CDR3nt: TGTGCCAGCAGCGTAGGAGCGGGACTGCCCTCCTACGAGCAGTACTTC; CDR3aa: CASSVGAGLPSYEQYF
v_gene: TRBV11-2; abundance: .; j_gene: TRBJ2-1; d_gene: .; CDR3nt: TGTGCCAGCAGCTTAGCCCTCCTCGGTGGCAATGAGCAGTTCTTC; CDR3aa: CASSLALLGGNEQFF
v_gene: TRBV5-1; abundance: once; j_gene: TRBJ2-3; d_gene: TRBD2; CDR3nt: TGCGCCAGCCGGACTAGCGGGGGGATAGATACGCAGTATTTT; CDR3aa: CASRTSGGIDTQYF
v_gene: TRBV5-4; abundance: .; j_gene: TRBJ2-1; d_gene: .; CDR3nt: TGTGCCAGCACGGAAGGGACTTCTTACAATGAGCAGTTCTTC; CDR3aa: CASTEGTSYNEQFF
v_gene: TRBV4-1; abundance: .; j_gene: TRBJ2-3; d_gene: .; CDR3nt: TGCGCCAGGGGGTGTGCAGCGGTGAGGGGGACAGATACGCAGTATTTT; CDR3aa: CARGCAAVRGTDTQYF
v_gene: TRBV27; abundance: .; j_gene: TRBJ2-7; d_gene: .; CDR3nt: TGTGCCAGCAGTTTATTGTCGGTAGACGAGCAGTACTTC; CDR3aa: CASSLLSVDEQYF